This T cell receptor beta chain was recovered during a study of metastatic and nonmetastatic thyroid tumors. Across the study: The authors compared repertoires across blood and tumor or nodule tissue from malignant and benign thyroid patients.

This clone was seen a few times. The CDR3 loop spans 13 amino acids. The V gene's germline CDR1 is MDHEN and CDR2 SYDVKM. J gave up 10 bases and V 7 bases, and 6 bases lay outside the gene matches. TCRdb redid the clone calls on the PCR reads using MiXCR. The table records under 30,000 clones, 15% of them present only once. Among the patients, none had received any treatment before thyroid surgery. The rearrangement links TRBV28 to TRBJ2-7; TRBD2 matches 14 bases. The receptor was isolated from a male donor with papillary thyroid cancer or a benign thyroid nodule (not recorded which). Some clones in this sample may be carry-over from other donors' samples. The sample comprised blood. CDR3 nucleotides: TGTGCCAGCATCCCGGGACTAGCGGGAGTACAGTACTTC. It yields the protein CASIPGLAGVQYF.